This entry lists 29 T cell receptor beta chains sequenced from one sample in a study of blood T cell repertoires in COVID-19. Some clones are missing from TCRdb's copy, which holds only in-frame ones; the method was immunoSEQ multiplex PCR. The sample has about 350,000 clones, 91% seen once. The sample was peripheral blood. The receptors stem from a young woman who had recovered from COVID-19.

The chain is built from TRBV3-1 (or the pseudogene TRBV3-2) and TRBJ1-3; D not resolved. V lost 2 bases, J lost 4 bases, and 15 bases lay in between. The length of the CDR3 is 16 residues. From germline, CDR1 is LGHDT and CDR2 YNNKEL (reference sequence). DNA for the CDR3: TGTGCCAGCAGCCAACATGGGCAACACTCGGGAAACACCATATATTTT. Encoded protein: CASSQHGQHSGNTIYF.

V gene TRBV21-1 combines with J gene TRBJ1-1; the listed D gene, TRBD1, was not tested against the DNA. TRBV21-1 is a pseudogene segment. This CDR3 has 15 amino acids. The DNA for the CDR3 is TGTGCCAGCAGCAAAGCAGGGGGCTATCACACTGAAGCTTTCTTT. It encodes CASSKAGGYHTEAFF.

A remark on this clone: Because the CDR3's place on the DNA is in doubt, the DNA is left out and the CDR3 is given as listed by TCRdb. The V gene is TRBV21-1, the J gene TRBJ2-4; TRBD2 is the table's D call, not checked against the DNA. TRBV21-1 is designated a pseudogene. The CDR3 spans 18 amino acids, including both terminal residues. The CDR3 here is CASSKVGRGTLAKNIQYF.

The chain couples TRBV11-2 to TRBJ1-6; TRBD1 agrees at 8 bases. Germline CDR1 reads SGHAT; CDR2 reads FQNNGV. CDR3 length: 14 residues. J gave up 10 bases and V 5 bases, and 7 bases lay outside the gene matches. The CDR3 DNA follows: TGTGCCAGCAGCATATTAACAGGGGGGTCACCCCTCCACTTT. Residues: CASSILTGGSPLHF.

The V call is TRBV6-2 or TRBV6-3, the J call TRBJ2-1, with 8 bases fitting TRBD2. The germline V gene encodes CDR1 MNHEY and CDR2 SVGEGT. The CDR3 loop spans 16 amino acids. J was trimmed by 4 bases and V by 0 bases; bases with no gene match: 5. CDR3: CASSYSITSGYNEQFF. In DNA, the CDR3 is TGTGCCAGCAGTTACTCGATCACTAGCGGTTACAATGAGCAGTTCTTC.

This chain connects TRBV27 to TRBJ2-7; the match to TRBD1 covers 7 bases. J lost 3 bases, V lost 6 bases, and 11 bases had no gene match. There are 15 residues in the CDR3. In germline, CDR1 is MNHEY, CDR2 SMNVEV (reference sequence). DNA of the CDR3: TGTGCCAGCAGCCCCGCCCAGGGGGTCTACTACGAGCAGTACGTC. Protein: CASSPAQGVYYEQYV.

The chain combines TRBV7-2 with TRBJ2-3; 7 nucleotides line up with TRBD1. Germline V gene data show CDR1 as SGHTA and CDR2 as FQGNSA. Germline trimming cut 4 bases from V and 4 bases from J; bases unmatched to any gene: 8. The length of the CDR3 is 15 residues. The CDR3 nucleotides read TGTGCCAGCAGCTCGAGAAGGACAGGCCCAGATACGCAGTATTTT. Translated: CASSSRRTGPDTQYF.

V is TRBV29-1 and J is TRBJ2-1; 9 positions match TRBD2. Germline V gives CDR1 SQVTM, CDR2 ANQGSEA. This CDR3 has 16 residues. The V segment lost 1 base and the J segment 10 bases; nucleotides outside the gene matches: 14. The CDR3 spells CSVEADSGTSTNEQFF. In DNA form, the CDR3 reads TGCAGCGTTGAAGCCGACTCTGGGACTAGCACAAACGAGCAGTTCTTC.

V and J are TRBV11-3 and TRBJ2-1; TRBD2 agrees at 12 bases. The germline V gene encodes CDR1 SGHNT and CDR2 YENEEA. Germline trimming cut 2 bases from V and 9 bases from J; bases unmatched to any gene: 2. CDR3 length: 14 residues. Here the CDR3 DNA reads TGTGCCAGCAGCTTATTACTAGCGGGAGGTGAGCAGTTCTTC. Protein sequence: CASSLLLAGGEQFF.

A single count supports this clone. The rearrangement links TRBV27 to TRBJ1-6; maybe TRBD1 (5 bases). CDR3 size: 15 residues. CDR1 MNHEY and CDR2 SMNVEV come from the germline V gene (reference sequence). Trimming removed 2 bases at V and 10 bases at J, with 15 bases between. The CDR3 protein is CASSLNRGERSPLHF. In DNA form, the CDR3 reads TGTGCCAGCAGTTTAAATCGGGGGGAGCGGTCACCCCTCCACTTT.

This rearrangement joins TRBV7-9 to TRBJ1-2; no reliable D call. The CDR3 totals 16 residues. From germline, CDR1 is SEHNR and CDR2 FQNEAQ (reference sequence). Deletions cut 5 bases from V and 0 bases from J, with 16 bases between. Written as DNA, the CDR3 is TGTGCCAGCAGCGAAGGTGCCTGGGCGACTAACTATGGCTACACCTTC. Residues: CASSEGAWATNYGYTF.

This rearrangement joins TRBV7-9 to TRBJ1-3, with 7 bases lining up with TRBD1. Germline loops: CDR1 SEHNR, CDR2 FQNEAQ (reference sequence). The CDR3 has 15 residues. Trimming removed 5 bases from V and 4 bases from J; junction bases left unmatched: 8. CDR3 protein: CASSRDRVSGNTIYF. CDR3 DNA sequence: TGTGCCAGCAGCCGCGACAGGGTCTCCGGAAACACCATATATTTT.

The chain uses TRBV15 and TRBJ2-3; D gene ambiguous. V lost 5 bases, J lost 3 bases, and 9 bases lay in between. The CDR3 has 13 amino acids. CDR1 and CDR2 from the germline V gene are LNHNV and YYDKDF (reference sequence). CDR3: CATSPRRTDTQYF. As DNA, the CDR3 is TGTGCCACCAGCCCCCGCCGGACAGATACGCAGTATTTT.

Of note for this clone: This CDR3 is also generated by other DNA sequences in the sample. The chain has TRBV28 and TRBJ2-5, with TRBD2 matching 14 bases. Germline CDR1 reads MDHEN; CDR2 reads SYDVKM. The V segment lost 3 bases and the J segment 5 bases; nucleotides outside the gene matches: 14. CDR3 size: 19 residues. CDR3 sequence (DNA): TGTGCCAGCAGTTTGCCCGGGGGCCGGACTAGCGGGGGGTGGGAGACCCAGTACTTC. Protein sequence: CASSLPGGRTSGGWETQYF.

As to this clone: This sample includes further DNA sequences coding for the same CDR3. This chain joins TRBV5-4 and TRBJ2-7; 8 bases map to TRBD1. The CDR3 sequence is 14 residues long. Germline CDR1 is SGHNT and CDR2 is YYREEE (reference sequence). Here the CDR3 DNA reads TGTGCCAGCAGTTATGGGACAGGACCCTACGAACAGTACGTC. This gives the protein CASSYGTGPYEQYV.

This rearrangement joins TRBV5-6 to TRBJ2-1; D is undetermined. Germline V gene lookup returns CDR1 SGHDT and CDR2 YYEEEE. The CDR3 runs to 15 residues. V shed 7 bases and J shed 0 bases, with 14 bases lying between them. The CDR3 DNA reads as TGTGCCAGCGGGTTTTGGTCTAGCTCCTACAATGAGCAGTTCTTC. Its protein is CASGFWSSSYNEQFF.

The V call is TRBV7-9, the J call TRBJ2-1, with TRBD2 as a possible D gene (6 bases). With 2 bases removed from V and 4 bases from J, the gap between germline ends came to 15 bases. The germline V gene encodes CDR1 SEHNR and CDR2 FQNEAQ (reference sequence). This CDR3 contains 16 residues. The CDR3 is CASSLFNGRGYNEQFF. CDR3 coding DNA: TGTGCCAGCAGCTTATTTAACGGGCGGGGTTACAATGAGCAGTTCTTC.

This clone was seen only once. The rearrangement links TRBV19 to TRBJ1-1; D is perhaps TRBD1 (5 bases). Germline V gene sequence: CDR1 LNHDA, CDR2 SQIVND (reference sequence). Trimming removed 3 bases from V and 4 bases from J, with 9 bases in between. The CDR3 loop spans 13 amino acids. CDR3 amino acids: CASSMGGVTEAFF. For the CDR3, the DNA is TGTGCCAGTAGTATGGGGGGGGTCACTGAAGCTTTCTTT.

In this sample, this clone turned up once. The chain couples TRBV7-2 to TRBJ2-7, with 9 nucleotides matching TRBD1. The ends lost 3 bases at V and 2 bases at J; junction bases unmatched: 5. The germline V gene encodes CDR1 SGHTA and CDR2 FQGNSA. The CDR3 has 15 residues. CDR3 region: CASSFYRDRAYEQYV. The CDR3 DNA reads as TGTGCCAGCAGCTTTTACCGGGACAGGGCCTACGAGCAGTACGTC.

The CDR3 region is CASSGQGGEAFF. CDR3 in DNA: TGTGCCAGCAGTGGACAGGGTGGTGAAGCTTTCTTT. V and J are TRBV25-1 and TRBJ1-1, with 7 bases aligning to TRBD1. This CDR3 comprises 12 residues. V lost 4 bases and J lost 7; bases outside the gene matches: 3. The V gene's germline CDR1 is MGHDK and CDR2 SYGVNS. The complete variable domain, with remaining parts taken from reference TRBV25-1 and TRBJ1-1, reads EADIYQTPRYLVIGTGKKITLECSQTMGHDKMYWYQQDPGMELHLIHYSYGVNSTEKGDLSSESTVSRIRTEHFPLTLESARPSHTSQYLCASSGQGGEAFFGQGTRLTVV.

The J gene is TRBJ1-1, the V gene TRBV21-1. TRBV21-1 is designated a pseudogene. This CDR3 has 13 residues. The DNA of the CDR3 is TGTGCCAGCAGCTTTCTACCCGGTCCTGAAGCTTTCTTT. The encoded protein is CASSFLPGPEAFF.

This chain links TRBV27 with TRBJ1-2; 10 bases agree with TRBD1. The CDR3 has 13 residues. With V trimmed by 4 bases and J by 8 bases, 4 bases remained unmatched. From germline, CDR1 is MNHEY and CDR2 SMNVEV (reference sequence). The CDR3 here is CASSSGQGIGYTF. CDR3 bases: TGTGCCAGCAGTTCGGGACAGGGGATCGGCTACACCTTC.

The genes are TRBV9 and TRBJ1-1; tentatively, D is TRBD1 (6 bases). This CDR3 spans 13 amino acids. Germline values: CDR1 SGDLS, CDR2 YYNGEE. V was cut by 0 bases and J by 6 bases, with 9 bases left in between. CDR3 sequence reads: CASSVGGGPEAFF. In DNA, the CDR3 is TGTGCCAGCAGCGTAGGGGGGGGCCCTGAAGCTTTCTTT. Drawing the rest from reference TRBV9 and TRBJ1-1, the complete variable domain is DSGVTQTPKHLITATGQRVTLRCSPRSGDLSVYWYQQSLDQGLQFLIQYYNGEERAKGNILERFSAQQFPDLHSELNLSSLELGDSALYFCASSVGGGPEAFFGQGTRLTVV.

The V and J genes are TRBV4-3 and TRBJ1-2; tentatively, D is TRBD1 (5 bases). The V gene lost 4 bases and the J gene lost 8 bases, with 20 bases spanning the gap. CDR1 is LGHNA and CDR2 is YSLEER in the germline V gene. The CDR3 totals 15 residues. The CDR3 sequence is CASSPPRVTVDGYTF. The DNA for the CDR3 is TGCGCCAGCAGCCCTCCCAGGGTGACAGTAGACGGCTACACCTTC.

The rearrangement joins TRBV7-2 to TRBJ1-1; D is uncertain. From germline, CDR1 is SGHTA and CDR2 FQGNSA. V was shortened by 2 bases and J by 4 bases, with 14 bases between the two germline ends. The CDR3 is 15 residues long. The CDR3 DNA is TGTGCCAGCAGCTTAAGACGGGCGCGGGCCACTGAAGCTTTCTTT. Amino acid sequence: CASSLRRARATEAFF.

This chain joins TRBV5-4 and TRBJ1-2; D is undetermined. The length of the CDR3 is 14 residues. V dropped 4 bases and J dropped 8 bases, with 18 bases sitting between them. Germline-derived CDR1 and CDR2 are SGHNT and YYREEE (reference sequence). The CDR3 region is CASSPPGRVRGYTF. The CDR3, as DNA: TGTGCCAGCAGCCCACCTGGGAGGGTGAGGGGCTACACCTTC.

The chain combines TRBV20-1 with TRBJ2-1, with 11 bases identical to TRBD2. CDR1 DFQATT and CDR2 SNEGSKA come from the germline V gene (reference sequence). The trim removed 3 bases at V and 2 bases at J, leaving 6 bases unmatched. The CDR3 is made up of 16 amino acids. The CDR3 spells CSASKTSGNPYNEQFF. CDR3 nucleotide sequence: TGCAGTGCTAGTAAGACTAGCGGGAACCCCTACAATGAGCAGTTCTTC.

The CDR3 region has the DNA TGCGCCAGCAGCAACCTCGGACTAGCGGGCACAGATACGCAGTATTTT. The encoded protein is CASSNLGLAGTDTQYF. The chain couples TRBV5-1 to TRBJ2-3; 10 positions match TRBD2. This CDR3 has 16 residues. Germline lookup yields CDR1 SGHRS and CDR2 YFSETQ. V lost 4 bases and J lost 1; bases outside the gene matches: 6.

The table lists this clone with a count of one. This CDR3 reads CASSLWREGRDTQYF. DNA for the CDR3: TGTGCCAGCAGCTTGTGGCGGGAGGGTCGAGATACGCAGTATTTT. V gene TRBV7-8 combines with J gene TRBJ2-3, with 9 bases fitting TRBD2. The CDR3 has 15 residues. With 3 bases clipped from V and 5 bases from J, the junction kept 6 bases outside the gene matches. The V gene's germline CDR1 is SGHVS and CDR2 FQNEAQ.